A selection of T cell receptor beta chains follows, all from one sample in a study of human T cells and chemical hapten exposure. TCRdb fed the RACE reads into MiXCR, producing one record per CDR3 protein. The sample holds 55,000 to 75,000 distinct CDR3 sequences, 6.5% to 8.5% seen once. Sequencing used whole blood, obtained in connection with sensitization to the hapten diphenylcyclopropenone (DPC). The receptors were sampled from a young woman with alopecia areata. Some clones in this sample may be carry-over from other donors' samples. CDR3s include the opening cysteine and the closing phenylalanine or tryptophan. D genes are given only for firm matches. Some rows have no size entry. The others give once, few or many, or a class for an expanded clone.

>TRBD1|TRBV9|TRBJ1-1|few
TGTGCCAGCAGCCCCAGGACAGGGGGTATGGACACTGAAGCTTTCTTT
CASSPRTGGMDTEAFF
>TRBD2|TRBV2|TRBJ2-7|-
TGTGCCAGGAGGCCGGGAGGGTACTACGAGCAGTACTTC
CARRPGGYYEQYF
>-|TRBV10-3|TRBJ2-3|many
TGTGCCATCAGTGAGTCGGGGACCACCACAGATACGCAGTATTTT
CAISESGTTTDTQYF
>-|TRBV2|TRBJ2-3|many
TGTGCCAGCAGAAGGCCTAGCACAGATACGCAGTATTTT
CASRRPSTDTQYF
>-|TRBV20-1|TRBJ2-4|few
TGCAGTGCTCTCCTGGGGCCTCCCGAAAGTTATGGGTCAGCCAAAAACATTCAGTACTTC
CSALLGPPESYGSAKNIQYF
>-|TRBV19|TRBJ1-4|many
TGTGCCAGTAGTACCAGGGATGAAAAACTGTTTTTT
CASSTRDEKLFF
>-|TRBV20-1|TRBJ2-4|many
TGCAGTGAAGGGGGAAAGGGCAAAAACATTCAGTACTTC
CSEGGKGKNIQYF
>TRBD2|TRBV11-1|TRBJ2-3|many
TGTGCCAGCAGCTTGGACCCCTTTTCTCCCGAAGCGGGGGGTGGCACAGATACGCAGTATTTT
CASSLDPFSPEAGGGTDTQYF
>-|TRBV29-1|TRBJ1-4|many
TGCAGCGTCGTAAGTGGACTCCATAATGAAAAACTGTTTTTT
CSVVSGLHNEKLFF
>-|TRBV23-1|TRBJ2-4|many
TGCGCCAGCAGTCTAGGGGGACTAGCCAAAAACATTCAGTACTTC
CASSLGGLAKNIQYF
>-|TRBV12-3/TRBV12-4|TRBJ2-1|many
TGTGCCAGCTATTTGGGCAGTTTGTCAGGGCATGAGCAGTTCTTC
CASYLGSLSGHEQFF
>-|TRBV12-3/TRBV12-4|TRBJ2-3|-
TGTGCCAGCAGTTTAGAGGGCTGGGGCACAGATACGCAGTATTTT
CASSLEGWGTDTQYF
>TRBD2|TRBV20-1|TRBJ2-7|many
TGCAGTGCTAGAGGGGGGTCTAGCGGGGGCCTCTCCTACGAGCAGTACTTC
CSARGGSSGGLSYEQYF
>-|TRBV12-3/TRBV12-4|TRBJ1-5|many
TGTGCCAGCAGTTTAATGACAGGTACAAATCAGCCCCAGCATTTT
CASSLMTGTNQPQHF
>-|TRBV5-5|TRBJ2-3|-
TGTGCCAGCAGCTCAGGGATGGCAGAAACGCAGTATTTT
CASSSGMAETQYF
>-|TRBV7-2|TRBJ2-3|many
TGTGCCAGCAGCTTAGGTACACCACGCACAGATACGCAGTATTTT
CASSLGTPRTDTQYF
>-|TRBV3-1|TRBJ2-1|many
TGTGCCAGCAGCCAAGATTGGTTAAGGGTTTTC
CASSQDWLRVF
>TRBD1|TRBV5-1|TRBJ1-4|-
TGCGCCAGCAGCCGAGGGACAGGGGGTGAAAAACTGTTTTTT
CASSRGTGGEKLFF
>TRBD1|TRBV6-5|TRBJ1-4|-
TGTGCCAGCAGACAGCGGACAGGGGATCCGCATGAAAAACTGTTTTTT
CASRQRTGDPHEKLFF
>TRBD2|TRBV20-1|TRBJ2-4|many
TGCAGTGCTAGAGATATCGCTAGCGGGGACAAAAACATTCAGTACTTC
CSARDIASGDKNIQYF
>-|TRBV3-1|TRBJ1-1|-
TGTGCCAGCAGCCCCGGCTGGGGTATGAACACTGAAGCTTTCTTT
CASSPGWGMNTEAFF
>-|TRBV28|TRBJ2-1|many
TGTGCCAGCAGTTTAAGACAGACAACCTACAATGAGCAGTTCTTC
CASSLRQTTYNEQFF
>TRBD2|TRBV5-6|TRBJ2-1|many
TGTGCCAGCAGCATTCTTAGCGGGGGGCGGGTCAATGAGCAGTTCTTC
CASSILSGGRVNEQFF
>-|TRBV18|TRBJ2-7|many
TGTGCCAGCTCACCGCCCGGAAGCTCCTACGAGCAGTACTTC
CASSPPGSSYEQYF
>-|TRBV6-5|TRBJ2-1|many
TGTGCCAGCAGCAATACTTATCACGGGTACAATGAGCAGTTCTTC
CASSNTYHGYNEQFF
>TRBD2|TRBV6-6|TRBJ2-3|many
TGTGCCAGCAGGAATAGCGGGGGGGGCACAGATACGCAGTATTTT
CASRNSGGGTDTQYF
>TRBD1|TRBV13|TRBJ1-5|few
TGTGCCAGCAGCTTCCACCGGGACAGGGGGAATCAGCCCCAGCATTTT
CASSFHRDRGNQPQHF